Below, 9 T cell receptor beta chains from the same sample are listed, as sequenced in a study of blood T cell repertoires in COVID-19. Clones were sequenced by immunoSEQ multiplex PCR, and TCRdb holds only the in-frame ones, with some missing. Of tens of thousands of clones listed, about 83% are singletons. Sequences were obtained from peripheral blood. These receptors all stem from a man aged 65-85 years with COVID-19, enrolled during active disease.

The chain recombines TRBV15 with TRBJ2-3; TRBD1 might be the D (6 bases). The germline V gene encodes CDR1 LNHNV and CDR2 YYDKDF (reference sequence). Trimming stripped 5 bases from V and 3 bases from J, with 18 bases between. This CDR3 comprises 16 residues. The CDR3, as DNA: TGTGCCACCAGCCTACCCGGGACACTCGCTACAGATACGCAGTATTTT. This encodes CATSLPGTLATDTQYF.

The chain combines TRBV5-1 with TRBJ1-1, with 9 bases identical to TRBD1. Germline values: CDR1 SGHRS, CDR2 YFSETQ. The CDR3 runs 16 residues. V was pared by 1 base and J by 1 base, with 5 bases of the junction left unmatched. CDR3 nucleotide sequence: TGCGCCAGCAGCTTGAGAAACAGGGGGCCGAACACTGAAGCTTTCTTT. Protein: CASSLRNRGPNTEAFF.

The rearrangement links TRBV5-4 to TRBJ1-2, with 9 bases lining up with TRBD1. The junction had 6 bases not matched to a gene; V was cut back by 0 bases and J by 6 bases. Per the germline V gene, CDR1 is SGHNT and CDR2 is YYREEE (reference sequence). This CDR3 comprises 15 residues. Here the CDR3 DNA reads TGTGCCAGCAGCTTGGGGGACAGGGAACGGGATGGCTACACCTTC. Translating gives CASSLGDRERDGYTF. Filled out from reference TRBV5-4 and TRBJ1-2, the complete variable domain reads ETGVTQSPTHLIKTRGQQVTLRCSSQSGHNTVSWYQQALGQGPQFIFQYYREEENGRGNFPPRFSGLQFPNYSSELNVNALELDDSALYLCASSLGDRERDGYTFGSGTRLTVV.

In its sample, this clone was seen a few times. The J gene is TRBJ2-1, the V gene TRBV11-3; 15 nucleotides line up with TRBD2. The V gene's germline CDR1 is SGHNT and CDR2 YENEEA. The CDR3 is made up of 16 amino acids. Trimming took 4 bases from V and 7 from J; bases not matched to a gene: 5. CDR3 in amino acids: CASSWGLAGGGNEQFF. DNA of the CDR3: TGTGCCAGCAGCTGGGGACTAGCGGGAGGTGGTAATGAGCAGTTCTTC.

The genes are TRBV13 and TRBJ2-5, with D possibly being TRBD1 (6 bases). The V gene lost 6 bases and the J gene lost 3 bases, with 8 bases spanning the gap. Germline CDR1 PRHDT, CDR2 FYEKMQ (reference sequence). This CDR3 contains 12 residues. This CDR3 is CASSSGEETQYF. Here the CDR3 DNA reads TGTGCCAGCAGTTCAGGGGAAGAGACCCAGTACTTC.

The chain joins TRBV29-1 to TRBJ1-2, with D possibly matching TRBD1 (6 bases). The ends were cut back, 3 bases at V and 7 bases at J, with 12 bases in the middle. This CDR3 region has 12 residues. Germline loops: CDR1 SQVTM, CDR2 ANQGSEA. The CDR3 nucleotides are TGCAGCGTTGACCGGGGGGCCGGTGGCTACACCTTC. It specifies CSVDRGAGGYTF.

The chain carries TRBV20-1 and TRBJ2-7; tentatively, D is TRBD2 (6 bases). CDR3 length equals 11 residues. The V and J ends lost 3 bases and 7 bases respectively, with 10 bases between them. From germline, CDR1 is DFQATT and CDR2 SNEGSKA (reference sequence). The CDR3 nucleotides are TGCAGTGCTAGGGGGGACTGGGAGCAGTACTTC. Its protein is CSARGDWEQYF.

J is TRBJ1-1 and V is TRBV11-3; D gene ambiguous. This CDR3 has 13 amino acids. V lost 3 bases and J 2 bases, leaving 7 bases between the germline ends. CDR1 is SGHNT, CDR2 YENEEA, per germline. The CDR3 spells CASSFKLNTEAFF. CDR3 DNA sequence: TGTGCCAGCAGCTTTAAGCTAAACACTGAAGCTTTCTTT.

The chain combines TRBV7-9 with TRBJ1-1; no clear D. Germline-derived CDR1 and CDR2 are SEHNR and FQNEAQ (reference sequence). This CDR3 comprises 11 residues. V lost 0 bases and J lost 7, with 3 bases in between. The CDR3 here is CASSLAVEAFF. CDR3 DNA sequence: TGTGCCAGCAGCTTAGCCGTTGAAGCTTTCTTT.